Shown below are 14 T cell receptor beta chains from a single sample sequenced in a study of cytomegalovirus exposure and HLA in healthy donors (dated by TCRdb to about 2017). Library creation used the immunoSEQ multiplex PCR assay. TCRdb took over this immuneACCESS table, retaining in-frame rearrangements with V and J assigned. Such tables are incomplete; in checked studies, under half of the missing clones stem from an unresolved V gene, and the remainder is unexplained. In this sample the table shows roughly 150,000 clones, roughly 89% of which occur a single time. Under 4.5% of the sample belongs to the ten largest clones. Sample: PBMCs. The source of these receptors is a man between 18 and 35 years old in good health and CMV-seropositive.

V and J are TRBV18 and TRBJ2-6; no definite D call. The CDR3 consists of 16 residues. The V end was cut by 2 bases, the J end by 1 base, with 9 bases between. Germline V gene lookup returns CDR1 KGHSH and CDR2 LQKENI. CDR3 coding DNA: TGTGCCAGCTCACCAGGCACGTTGTCTGGGGCCAACGTCCTGACTTTC. Protein: CASSPGTLSGANVLTF.

The V and J genes are TRBV4-2 and TRBJ2-7; 9 bases map to TRBD2. Germline CDR1 is LGHNA and CDR2 is YNFKEQ. Unmatched junction bases numbered 2, after V lost 1 base and J lost 4 bases. The CDR3 is 14 residues long. This chain's CDR3 is CASSQGLAVYEQYF. The CDR3 nucleotides are TGTGCCAGCAGCCAAGGACTAGCGGTATACGAGCAGTACTTC.

The chain recombines TRBV6-1 with TRBJ2-1; TRBD1 matches at 7 bases. V gave up 6 bases and J gave up 4 bases; unmatched junction bases: 3. The CDR3 runs 13 residues. Germline CDR1 is MNHNS and CDR2 is SASEGT. The CDR3 sequence: CASRDREYNEQFF. DNA of the CDR3: TGTGCCAGCAGAGACAGGGAGTACAATGAGCAGTTCTTC.

V and J are TRBV9 and TRBJ2-7, with D possibly TRBD2 on 5 matching bases. The CDR3 runs to 15 residues. V was pared by 0 bases and J by 4 bases, with 14 bases between. The germline V gene has CDR1 SGDLS and CDR2 YYNGEE. The CDR3 DNA reads TGTGCCAGCAGCGTAGCGGGTAGCGACCGATACGAGCAGTACTTC. As protein: CASSVAGSDRYEQYF.

The chain uses TRBV25-1 and TRBJ2-1; TRBD1 matches at 12 bases. Germline trimming cut 3 bases from V and 9 bases from J; bases unmatched to any gene: 12. Per germline, CDR1 MGHDK and CDR2 SYGVNS. The CDR3 extends over 17 amino acids. CDR3 bases: TGTGCCAGCAGTGATTTCGGGACAGGGGGCTTCTTGGGTGAGCAGTTCTTC. Amino acid sequence: CASSDFGTGGFLGEQFF.

The chain is built from TRBV19 and TRBJ1-2; 10 bases are shared with TRBD1. Germline CDR1 and CDR2: LNHDA and SQIVND (reference sequence). The CDR3 sequence is 15 residues long. Trimming removed 3 bases from V and 4 bases from J; junction bases left unmatched: 5. The CDR3 nucleotides are TGTGCCAGTAGTATCCCTCGGACAGGGGGCTATGGCTACACCTTC. Protein product: CASSIPRTGGYGYTF.

This sequence joins TRBV10-3 and TRBJ2-3, with 14 bases lining up with TRBD2. Germline values: CDR1 ENHRY, CDR2 SYGVKD. CDR3 size: 16 residues. Unmatched junction bases numbered 5, after V lost 5 bases and J lost 4 bases. In nucleotides, the CDR3 is TGTGCCATCAGTTTGACTAGCGGGAGGGCGGCAGATACGCAGTATTTT. This encodes CAISLTSGRAADTQYF.

The gene calls are TRBV19 and TRBJ2-1, with D perhaps matching TRBD1 (6 bases). Trimming removed 3 bases from V and 6 bases from J, with 15 bases in between. Germline V lookup: CDR1 LNHDA, CDR2 SQIVND (reference sequence). The CDR3 is made up of 15 amino acids. The CDR3 spells CASSMGASHINEQFF. CDR3 nucleotides: TGTGCCAGTAGTATGGGGGCCTCTCACATCAATGAGCAGTTCTTC.

The chain carries TRBV5-1 and TRBJ1-4; D ambiguous. Germline values: CDR1 SGHRS, CDR2 YFSETQ. V was trimmed by 0 bases and J by 6 bases, leaving 9 bases between them. CDR3 length: 14 residues. CDR3 nucleotide sequence: TGCGCCAGCAGCTTGGGAGGCGTTGATGAAAAACTGTTTTTT. Its translation: CASSLGGVDEKLFF. The full variable domain, in which reference TRBV5-1 and TRBJ1-4 provide the parts outside the CDR3, is KAGVTQTPRYLIKTRGQQVTLSCSPISGHRSVSWYQQTPGQGLQFLFEYFSETQRNKGNFPGRFSGRQFSNSRSEMNVSTLELGDSALYLCASSLGGVDEKLFFGSGTQLSVL.

This chain connects TRBV7-2 to TRBJ2-1; D perhaps matches TRBD1 (5 bases). Germline V gives CDR1 SGHTA, CDR2 FQGNSA. Trimming shortened V by 5 bases and J by 7 bases, and 15 bases separated the two germline ends. This CDR3 is built from 14 residues. The CDR3 DNA reads TGTGCCAGCAGCCTCCCGACAGTCAGGAATGAGCAGTTCTTC. Its translation: CASSLPTVRNEQFF.

J is TRBJ2-1 and V is TRBV29-1; a weak D match, TRBD1 (6 bases). Germline V gene sequence: CDR1 SQVTM, CDR2 ANQGSEA. CDR3 length equals 14 residues. V was trimmed by 6 bases and J by 2 bases, leaving 14 bases between them. The CDR3 DNA is TGCAGCGTGGATTTGACAGGTACCTACAATGAGCAGTTCTTC. The encoded protein is CSVDLTGTYNEQFF.

Here the CDR3 DNA reads TGTGCCAGCAGTTACTTGGGTCCCGGTGGAGGGGGCTACACCTTC. This codes for CASSYLGPGGGGYTF. The V gene is TRBV6-5, the J gene TRBJ1-2; D ambiguous. Germline V gene lookup returns CDR1 MNHEY and CDR2 SVGAGI. The CDR3 contains 15 residues. With 1 base removed from V and 8 bases from J, the gap between germline ends came to 17 bases.

This clone appeared a few times. The chain carries TRBV2 and TRBJ2-7; a possible D gene is TRBD2 (6 bases). The germline V gene has CDR1 SNHLY and CDR2 FYNNEI. V shed 7 bases and J shed 3 bases, with 16 bases lying between them. The CDR3 has 14 residues. The CDR3 sequence: CASTPGRGFYEQYF. The CDR3 DNA sequence: TGTGCCAGCACCCCGGGACGGGGGTTCTACGAGCAGTACTTC.

This clone was seen a handful of times. V usage is TRBV7-9 and J usage is TRBJ2-7; tentative D call: TRBD1 (5 bases). Germline CDR1 and CDR2: SEHNR and FQNEAQ (reference sequence). V lost 1 base and J lost 5, with 21 bases in between. The CDR3 covers 17 residues. The CDR3 nucleotides are TGTGCCAGCAGCTTAGATCGCCGGACAAGCTCCTTCCACGAGCAGTACTTC. This encodes CASSLDRRTSSFHEQYF. Looking up the rest from reference TRBV7-9 and TRBJ2-7 gives the full variable domain: DTGVSQNPRHKITKRGQNVTFRCDPISEHNRLYWYRQTLGQGPEFLTYFQNEAQLEKSRLLSDRFSAERPKGSFSTLEIQRTEQGDSAMYLCASSLDRRTSSFHEQYFGPGTRLTVT.